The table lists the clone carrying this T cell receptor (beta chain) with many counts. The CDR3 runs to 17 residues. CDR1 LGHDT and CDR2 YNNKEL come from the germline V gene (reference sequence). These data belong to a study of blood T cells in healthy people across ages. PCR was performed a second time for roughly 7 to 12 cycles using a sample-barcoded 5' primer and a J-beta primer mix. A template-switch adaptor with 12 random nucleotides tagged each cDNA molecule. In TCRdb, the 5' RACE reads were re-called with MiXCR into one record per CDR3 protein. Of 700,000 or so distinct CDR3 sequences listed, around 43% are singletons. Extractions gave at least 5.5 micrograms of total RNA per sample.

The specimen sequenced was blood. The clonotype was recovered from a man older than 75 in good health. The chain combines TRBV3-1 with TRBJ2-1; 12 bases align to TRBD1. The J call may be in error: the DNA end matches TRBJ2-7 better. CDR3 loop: CASSQSGTGGSYNEQYF. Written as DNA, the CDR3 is TGTGCCAGCAGCCAATCCGGGACAGGGGGCTCCTACAATGAGCAGTACTTC.